The 15 T cell receptor beta chains below come from one sample, sequenced in a study of human T cells and chemical hapten exposure. TCRdb analysed the RACE reads with MiXCR anew, one entry per CDR3 protein. The sample holds a few hundred thousand distinct CDR3 sequences, roughly 4.8% seen once. Time point in this sample: patch test 1, 2 weeks after DPC sensitization. Treatment of the sample: therapeutic diphenylcyclopropenone sensitization with weekly scalp DPC. Sequences were derived from whole blood, sampled in connection with sensitization to the hapten diphenylcyclopropenone (DPC). The receptor source for this set is a woman aged 45-65 years with alopecia areata. Some clones in this sample may be carry-over from other donors' samples.

This clonotype was counted at least ten times. The V and J genes are TRBV7-9 and TRBJ1-1; D perhaps matches TRBD1 (6 bases). The CDR3 runs to 15 residues. V was pared by 5 bases and J by 4 bases, with 17 bases between. Germline V gene sequence: CDR1 SEHNR, CDR2 FQNEAQ (reference sequence). CDR3 loop: CASSPVGGLSTEAFF. The CDR3 DNA follows: TGTGCCAGCAGCCCAGTCGGGGGGCTCAGCACTGAAGCTTTCTTT.

This clonotype occurred many times. The chain carries TRBV6-2 or TRBV6-3 and TRBJ2-7; D might be TRBD1 or TRBD2, each matching 5 bases. V was cut by 5 bases and J by 6 bases, with 11 bases left in between. Germline lookup yields CDR1 MNHEY and CDR2 SVGEGT. The CDR3 is 12 residues long. CDR3 sequence: CASSRGVGEQYF. The CDR3 coding sequence is TGTGCCAGCAGTAGGGGAGTTGGCGAGCAGTACTTC.

This clonotype was seen repeatedly, ten times or more. The CDR3, as DNA: TGCGCCAGCAGCGCCCAGGGGGCGAGCGGGGAGCTGTTTTTT. It translates to CASSAQGASGELFF. This chain joins TRBV5-1 and TRBJ2-2; 8 positions match TRBD1. CDR3 length equals 14 residues. CDR1 SGHRS and CDR2 YFSETQ come from the germline V gene. J lost 7 bases, V lost 4 bases, and 6 bases had no gene match.

CDR3 DNA sequence: TGTGCCAGCAGCTTGCCGGGACAGGGAGGTTACAATCAGCCCCAGCATTTT. Amino acids: CASSLPGQGGYNQPQHF. The chain joins TRBV5-6 to TRBJ1-5; 9 nucleotides line up with TRBD1. The CDR3 has 17 amino acids. Germline V gene sequence: CDR1 SGHDT, CDR2 YYEEEE. The V segment lost 1 base and the J segment 3 bases; nucleotides outside the gene matches: 8.

This clonotype was counted at least ten times. The genes are TRBV12-3 or TRBV12-4 and TRBJ1-1; D not certain. This CDR3 region has 14 residues. V was shortened by 2 bases and J by 4 bases, with 11 bases between the two germline ends. This chain's CDR3 is CASSLRAGGTEAFF. The CDR3 bases are TGTGCCAGCAGTTTACGCGCGGGAGGCACTGAAGCTTTCTTT.

This clonotype has at least ten counts. The V gene is TRBV20-1, the J gene TRBJ2-3, with D perhaps matching TRBD2 (6 bases). Germline V CDR1 and CDR2: DFQATT, SNEGSKA (reference sequence). Deletions cut 5 bases from V and 6 bases from J, with 21 bases between. CDR3 length: 15 amino acids. CDR3 in amino acids: CSARPELALLDTQYF. Here the CDR3 DNA reads TGCAGTGCTCGTCCGGAGCTAGCGCTATTGGATACGCAGTATTTT.

This clonotype was observed at least ten times. The chain joins TRBV7-2 to TRBJ1-2; 8 positions agree with TRBD1. The CDR3 has 13 amino acids. V shed 5 bases and J 4 bases; nucleotides not matched to a gene: 3. Germline V gives CDR1 SGHTA, CDR2 FQGNSA. CDR3 sequence reads: CASSRTGGYGYTF. The CDR3 nucleotides are TGTGCCAGCAGCCGAACAGGGGGCTATGGCTACACCTTC.

The chain joins TRBV29-1 to TRBJ2-7, with 7 bases fitting TRBD1. Looked up from germline, CDR1 is SQVTM and CDR2 is ANQGSEA. V lost 1 base to trimming and J lost 5 bases; unmatched junction nucleotides: 2. The CDR3 contains 12 residues. DNA of the CDR3: TGCAGCGTTGAAGGGCAGGGGGACGAGCAGTACTTC. The encoded protein is CSVEGQGDEQYF.

This clonotype was observed many times. The chain recombines TRBV18 with TRBJ1-5, with 8 bases aligning to TRBD1. This CDR3 spans 13 amino acids. V shed 3 bases and J 5 bases; nucleotides not matched to a gene: 0. The V gene's germline CDR1 is KGHSH and CDR2 LQKENI. The CDR3 nucleotides read TGTGCCAGCTCACCGGGACAGGATCAGCCCCAGCATTTT. Amino acid sequence: CASSPGQDQPQHF.

V usage is TRBV12-3 or TRBV12-4 and J usage is TRBJ2-3; D call uncertain. V was cut by 3 bases and J by 4 bases, with 11 bases left in between. CDR3 length equals 14 residues. CDR3 DNA: TGTGCCAGCAGTTTTTCTCGGTTATCAGATACGCAGTATTTT. Translating gives CASSFSRLSDTQYF.

This clonotype was detected only a few times. V usage is TRBV7-9 and J usage is TRBJ1-4; D gene unclear. V was pared by 1 base and J by 3 bases, with 6 bases between. The CDR3 loop spans 14 amino acids. Germline CDR1 and CDR2: SEHNR and FQNEAQ (reference sequence). CDR3 coding DNA: TGTGCCAGCAGCTTAGTACAGTCTAATGAAAAACTGTTTTTT. Its protein product is CASSLVQSNEKLFF.

Note on this clonotype: A much larger clone sits a single nucleotide away, making a read error possible. The chain carries TRBV5-1 and TRBJ2-7, with D possibly being TRBD2 (5 bases). CDR3 length: 14 residues. Germline CDR1 reads SGHRS; CDR2 reads YFSETQ. V lost 7 bases and J lost 2, with 16 bases in between. DNA of the CDR3: TGCGCCAGCTCCGGGGAGAGGGTAACCTACGAGCAGTACTTC. Protein: CASSGERVTYEQYF.

This clonotype occurred many times. CDR3 DNA: TGTGCCAGCAGTTTAGCGCCCCAGGGGGCCACTGAAGCTTTCTTT. Protein product: CASSLAPQGATEAFF. The chain couples TRBV12-3 or TRBV12-4 to TRBJ1-1; the match to TRBD1 covers 8 bases. Trimming at V came to 0 bases and at J to 4 bases, leaving 4 bases not matched to a gene. This CDR3 region has 15 residues.

A few counts support this clonotype. The CDR3 coding sequence is TGTGCCAGCAGCGACGGGACAGGGATTCAGCCCCAGCATTTT. Amino acid sequence: CASSDGTGIQPQHF. The chain couples TRBV7-9 to TRBJ1-5; 9 nucleotides match TRBD1. This CDR3 is 14 amino acids long. CDR1 and CDR2 (germline): SEHNR, FQNEAQ (reference sequence). The ends lost 5 bases at V and 6 bases at J; junction bases unmatched: 5.

This clonotype occurred a few times. This sequence joins TRBV28 and TRBJ2-5, with 7 bases lining up with TRBD1. Germline V gene sequence: CDR1 MDHEN, CDR2 SYDVKM. This CDR3 spans 13 amino acids. With V trimmed by 7 bases and J by 5 bases, 7 bases remained unmatched. This CDR3 is CASTWQGEETQYF. CDR3 DNA: TGTGCCAGCACCTGGCAGGGGGAGGAGACCCAGTACTTC. The whole variable domain, filled in from reference TRBV28 and TRBJ2-5, reads DVKVTQSSRYLVKRTGEKVFLECVQDMDHENMFWYRQDPGLGLRLIYFSYDVKMKEKGDIPEGYSVSREKKERFSLILESASTNQTSMYLCASTWQGEETQYFGPGTRLLVL.